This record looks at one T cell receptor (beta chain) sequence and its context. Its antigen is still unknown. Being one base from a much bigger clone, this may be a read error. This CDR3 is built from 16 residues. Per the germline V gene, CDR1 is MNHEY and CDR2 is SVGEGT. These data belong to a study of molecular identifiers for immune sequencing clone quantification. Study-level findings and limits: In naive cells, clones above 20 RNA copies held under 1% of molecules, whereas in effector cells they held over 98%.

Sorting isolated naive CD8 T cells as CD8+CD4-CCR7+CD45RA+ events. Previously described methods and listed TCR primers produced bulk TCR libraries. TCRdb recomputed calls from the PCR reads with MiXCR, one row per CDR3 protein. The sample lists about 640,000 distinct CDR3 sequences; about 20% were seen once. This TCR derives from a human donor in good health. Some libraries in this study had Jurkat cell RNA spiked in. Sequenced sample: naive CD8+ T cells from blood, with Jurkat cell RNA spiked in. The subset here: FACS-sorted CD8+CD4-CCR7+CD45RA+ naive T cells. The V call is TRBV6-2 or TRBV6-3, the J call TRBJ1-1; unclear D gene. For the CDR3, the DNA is TGTGCCAGCAGCCTTACCTACTCCACTAGAATGACTGAAGCTTCCTTT. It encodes CASSLTYSTRMTEASF.